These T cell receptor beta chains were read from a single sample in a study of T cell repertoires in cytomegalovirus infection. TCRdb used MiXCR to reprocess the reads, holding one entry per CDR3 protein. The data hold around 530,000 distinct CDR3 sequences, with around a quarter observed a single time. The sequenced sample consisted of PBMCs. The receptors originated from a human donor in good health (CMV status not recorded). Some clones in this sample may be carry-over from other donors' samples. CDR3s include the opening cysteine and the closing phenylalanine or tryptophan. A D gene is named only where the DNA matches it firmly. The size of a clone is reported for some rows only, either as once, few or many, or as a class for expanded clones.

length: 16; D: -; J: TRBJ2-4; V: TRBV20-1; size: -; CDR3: CSARDPGVLAKNIQYF; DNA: TGCAGTGCTAGAGATCCGGGGGTACTAGCCAAAAACATTCAGTACTTC
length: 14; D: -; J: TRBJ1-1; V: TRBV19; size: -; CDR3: CASSGGGGNTEAFF; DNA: TGTGCCAGTAGTGGTGGCGGCGGAAACACTGAAGCTTTCTTT
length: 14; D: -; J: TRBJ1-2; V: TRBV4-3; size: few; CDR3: CASSQDHMNYGYTF; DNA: TGCGCCAGCAGCCAAGATCACATGAACTATGGCTACACCTTC
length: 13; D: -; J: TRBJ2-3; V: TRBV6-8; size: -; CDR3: CASSYVRVGTQYF; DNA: TGTGCCAGCAGTTACGTAAGGGTTGGTACGCAGTATTTT
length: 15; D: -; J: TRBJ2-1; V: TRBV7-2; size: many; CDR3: CASSFQTRTYNEQFF; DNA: TGTGCCAGCAGCTTTCAGACTCGCACCTACAATGAGCAGTTCTTC
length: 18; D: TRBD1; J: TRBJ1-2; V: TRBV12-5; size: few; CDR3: CASGLTIAPDRAHYGYTF; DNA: TGTGCTAGTGGTTTGACCATCGCCCCCGACAGGGCTCACTATGGCTACACCTTC
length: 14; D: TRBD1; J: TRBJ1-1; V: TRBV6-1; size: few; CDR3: CASTGQGAYTEAFF; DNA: TGTGCCAGCACAGGACAGGGGGCTTACACTGAAGCTTTCTTT
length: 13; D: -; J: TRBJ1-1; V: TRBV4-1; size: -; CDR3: CASSQYQVTEAFF; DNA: TGCGCCAGCAGCCAATATCAGGTAACTGAAGCTTTCTTT
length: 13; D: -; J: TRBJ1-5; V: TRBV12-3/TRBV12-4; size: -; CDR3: CASSTQESQPQHF; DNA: TGTGCCAGCAGTACACAGGAAAGTCAGCCCCAGCATTTT
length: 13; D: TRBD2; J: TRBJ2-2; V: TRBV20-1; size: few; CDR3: CSAKTSGHGELFF; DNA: TGCAGTGCAAAGACTAGCGGGCACGGGGAGCTGTTTTTT
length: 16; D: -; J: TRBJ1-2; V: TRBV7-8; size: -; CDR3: CASSLTPAGHRGGYTF; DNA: TGTGCCAGCAGTTTAACCCCGGCGGGACACCGCGGTGGCTACACCTTC
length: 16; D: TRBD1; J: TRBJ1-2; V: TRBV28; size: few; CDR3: CASSSQMGQGNYGYTF; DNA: TGTGCCAGCAGTTCTCAGATGGGACAGGGAAACTATGGCTACACCTTC
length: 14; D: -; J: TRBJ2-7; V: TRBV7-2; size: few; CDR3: CASSFSREAYEQYF; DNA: TGTGCCAGCAGCTTTTCCCGAGAAGCCTACGAGCAGTACTTC
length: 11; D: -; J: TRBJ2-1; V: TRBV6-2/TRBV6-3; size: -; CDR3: CASSPPGEQFF; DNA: TGTGCCAGCAGCCCCCCGGGCGAGCAGTTCTTC
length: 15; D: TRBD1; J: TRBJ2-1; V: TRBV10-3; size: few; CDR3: CAIRWTGGLSNEQFF; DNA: TGTGCCATCAGATGGACAGGGGGCCTTTCCAATGAGCAGTTCTTC
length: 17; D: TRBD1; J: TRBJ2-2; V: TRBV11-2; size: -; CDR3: CASRGQGPSRNTGELFF; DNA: TGTGCCAGCAGGGGACAGGGGCCAAGCCGAAACACCGGGGAGCTGTTTTTT
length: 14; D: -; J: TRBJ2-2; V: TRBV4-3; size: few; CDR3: CASSQDVVPGELFF; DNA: TGCGCCAGCAGCCAAGATGTGGTCCCCGGGGAGCTGTTTTTT
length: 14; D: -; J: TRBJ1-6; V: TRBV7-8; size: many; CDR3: CASSPQGPIQPLHF; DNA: TGTGCCAGCAGCCCGCAGGGTCCAATCCAACCCCTCCACTTT
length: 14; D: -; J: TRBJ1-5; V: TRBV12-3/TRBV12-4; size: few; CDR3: CASSLSGFSQPQHF; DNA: TGTGCCAGCAGTTTATCCGGGTTCAGTCAGCCCCAGCATTTT
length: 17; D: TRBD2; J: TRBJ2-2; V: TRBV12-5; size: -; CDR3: CASGRTGLAGNTGELFF; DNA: TGTGCTAGTGGCCGAACTGGACTAGCGGGGAACACCGGGGAGCTGTTTTTT
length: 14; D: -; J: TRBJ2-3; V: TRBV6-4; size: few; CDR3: CASREEGAADTQYF; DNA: TGTGCCAGCAGGGAAGAGGGTGCGGCAGATACGCAGTATTTT
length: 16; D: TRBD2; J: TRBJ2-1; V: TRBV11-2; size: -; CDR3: CASSGRSGRAYNEQFF; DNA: TGTGCCAGCAGCGGACGTAGCGGGAGGGCCTACAATGAGCAGTTCTTC
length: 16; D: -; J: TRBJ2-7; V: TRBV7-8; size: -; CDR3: CASSLRGTGSSYEQYF; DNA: TGTGCCAGCAGCTTAAGGGGGACCGGTAGCTCCTACGAGCAGTACTTC
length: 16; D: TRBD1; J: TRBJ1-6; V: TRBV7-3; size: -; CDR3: CASSLFWTGVDSPLHF; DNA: TGTGCCAGCAGCTTATTCTGGACAGGGGTGGATTCACCCCTCCACTTT
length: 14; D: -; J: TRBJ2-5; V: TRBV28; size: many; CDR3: CASSLQGAQETQYF; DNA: TGTGCCAGCAGTTTACAGGGTGCCCAAGAGACCCAGTACTTC
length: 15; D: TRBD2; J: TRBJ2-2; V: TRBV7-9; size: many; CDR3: CASSLGAGNTGELFF; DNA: TGTGCCAGCAGCTTAGGAGCGGGAAACACCGGGGAGCTGTTTTTT
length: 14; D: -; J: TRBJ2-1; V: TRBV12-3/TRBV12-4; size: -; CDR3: CASSPTGGGDEQFF; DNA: TGTGCCAGCAGCCCTACGGGAGGGGGCGACGAGCAGTTCTTC
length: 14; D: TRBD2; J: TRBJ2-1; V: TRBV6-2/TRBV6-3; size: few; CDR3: CASSRGRASNEQFF; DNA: TGTGCCAGCAGCCGCGGGAGGGCCTCCAATGAGCAGTTCTTC
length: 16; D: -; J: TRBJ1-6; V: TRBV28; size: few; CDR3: CASRPRGSSYNSPLHF; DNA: TGTGCCAGCAGGCCCCGAGGAAGCTCCTATAATTCACCCCTCCACTTT
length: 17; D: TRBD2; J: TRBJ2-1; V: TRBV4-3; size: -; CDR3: CASSQDPAGSSYNEQFF; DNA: TGCGCCAGCAGCCAAGATCCAGCGGGGAGCTCCTACAATGAGCAGTTCTTC
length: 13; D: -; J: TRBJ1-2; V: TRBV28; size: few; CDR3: CASSFSGKRGYTF; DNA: TGTGCCAGCAGTTTTAGTGGAAAGCGGGGCTACACCTTC
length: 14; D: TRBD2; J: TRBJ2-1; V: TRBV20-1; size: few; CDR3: CSASSGTPRREQFF; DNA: TGCAGTGCTAGTAGCGGGACCCCCCGGAGGGAGCAGTTCTTC
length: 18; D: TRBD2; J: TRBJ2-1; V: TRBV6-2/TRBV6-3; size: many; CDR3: CASSTIFSSGREGNEQFF; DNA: TGTGCCAGCAGTACTATCTTCTCTAGCGGGAGGGAGGGAAATGAGCAGTTCTTC
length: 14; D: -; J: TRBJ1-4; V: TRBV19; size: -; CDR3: CASSPGAWGEKLFF; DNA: TGTGCCAGTAGTCCTGGTGCCTGGGGTGAAAAACTGTTTTTT
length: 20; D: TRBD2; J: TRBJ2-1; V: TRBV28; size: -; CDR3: CASSLNPGLAGGPFHNEQFF; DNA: TGTGCCAGCAGTCTAAACCCGGGACTAGCGGGAGGGCCCTTCCACAATGAGCAGTTCTTC
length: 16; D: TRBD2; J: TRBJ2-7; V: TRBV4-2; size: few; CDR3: CASSPAPGLVGYEQYF; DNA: TGTGCCAGCAGCCCGGCCCCGGGACTAGTGGGCTACGAGCAGTACTTC
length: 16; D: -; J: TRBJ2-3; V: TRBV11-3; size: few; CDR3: CASSLGETRGLDTQYF; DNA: TGTGCCAGCAGCTTAGGAGAGACAAGGGGTTTGGATACGCAGTATTTT
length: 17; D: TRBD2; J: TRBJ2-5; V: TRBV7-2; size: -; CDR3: CASSLALAGGALGTQYF; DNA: TGTGCCAGCAGCTTAGCTCTAGCGGGAGGCGCCCTCGGGACCCAGTACTTC
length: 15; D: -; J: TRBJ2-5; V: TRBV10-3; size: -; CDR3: CAISDRGQNGGTQYF; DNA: TGTGCCATCAGTGATCGGGGGCAAAACGGGGGGACCCAGTACTTC
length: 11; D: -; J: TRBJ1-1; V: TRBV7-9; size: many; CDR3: CASSLEGAAFF; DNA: TGTGCCAGCAGCTTAGAGGGAGCGGCTTTCTTT
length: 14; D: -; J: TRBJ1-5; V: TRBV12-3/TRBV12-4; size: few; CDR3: CASSQEGTNQPQHF; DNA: TGTGCCAGCAGTCAAGAAGGGACCAATCAGCCCCAGCATTTT
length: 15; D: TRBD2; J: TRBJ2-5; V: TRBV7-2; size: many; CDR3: CASIMGLAGGETQYF; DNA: TGTGCCAGCATAATGGGACTAGCGGGAGGCGAGACCCAGTACTTC
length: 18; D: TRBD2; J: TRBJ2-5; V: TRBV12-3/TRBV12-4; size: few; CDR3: CASSLGTRLAGGRETQYF; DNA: TGTGCCAGCAGTTTAGGAACTCGACTAGCGGGAGGTAGGGAGACCCAGTACTTC
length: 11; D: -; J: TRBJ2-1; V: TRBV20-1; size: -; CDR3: CSASLTRQQFF; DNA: TGCAGTGCTAGTTTGACTAGGCAACAGTTCTTC
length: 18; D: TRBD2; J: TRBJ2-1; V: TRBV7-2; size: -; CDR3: CASSLSRLADQWYNEQFF; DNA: TGTGCCAGCAGCTTATCGCGACTAGCGGACCAGTGGTACAATGAGCAGTTCTTC
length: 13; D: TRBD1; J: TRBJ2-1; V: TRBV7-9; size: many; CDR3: CASSPPGTGIKAF; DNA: TGTGCCAGCAGCCCTCCCGGGACAGGGATTAAGGCCTTC
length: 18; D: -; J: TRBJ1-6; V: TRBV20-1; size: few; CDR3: CSARGFGTQVTINSPLHF; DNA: TGCAGTGCTAGGGGATTCGGGACACAAGTAACGATTAATTCACCCCTCCACTTT
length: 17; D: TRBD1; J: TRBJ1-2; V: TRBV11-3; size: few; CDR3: CASSGTGTGGKGYGYTF; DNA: TGTGCCAGCAGCGGAACCGGGACAGGGGGAAAAGGCTATGGCTACACCTTC
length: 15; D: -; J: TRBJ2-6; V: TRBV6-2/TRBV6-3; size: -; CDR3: CASKEGGTGANVLTF; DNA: TGTGCCAGCAAAGAAGGGGGGACTGGGGCCAACGTCCTGACTTTC
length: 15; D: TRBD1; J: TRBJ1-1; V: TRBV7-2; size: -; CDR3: CASSRSAGGAAAAFF; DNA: TGTGCCAGCAGCAGATCCGCAGGGGGCGCAGCGGCAGCTTTCTTT
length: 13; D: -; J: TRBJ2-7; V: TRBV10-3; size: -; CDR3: CAISEFKGYEQYF; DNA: TGTGCCATCAGTGAGTTTAAGGGGTACGAGCAGTACTTC
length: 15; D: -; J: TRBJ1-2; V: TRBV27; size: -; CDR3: CASSLTGESDYGYTF; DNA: TGTGCCAGCAGTTTAACTGGGGAATCTGACTATGGCTACACCTTC
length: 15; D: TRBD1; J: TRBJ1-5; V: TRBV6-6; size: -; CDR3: CASSAQGATGQPQHF; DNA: TGTGCCAGCAGTGCCCAGGGGGCCACGGGTCAGCCCCAGCATTTT
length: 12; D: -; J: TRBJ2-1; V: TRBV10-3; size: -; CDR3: CAIQRRDNEQFF; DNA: TGTGCCATCCAGCGGCGAGACAATGAGCAGTTCTTC
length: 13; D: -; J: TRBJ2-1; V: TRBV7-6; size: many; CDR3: CASSQWDYNEQFF; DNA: TGTGCCAGCAGCCAGTGGGACTACAATGAGCAGTTCTTC